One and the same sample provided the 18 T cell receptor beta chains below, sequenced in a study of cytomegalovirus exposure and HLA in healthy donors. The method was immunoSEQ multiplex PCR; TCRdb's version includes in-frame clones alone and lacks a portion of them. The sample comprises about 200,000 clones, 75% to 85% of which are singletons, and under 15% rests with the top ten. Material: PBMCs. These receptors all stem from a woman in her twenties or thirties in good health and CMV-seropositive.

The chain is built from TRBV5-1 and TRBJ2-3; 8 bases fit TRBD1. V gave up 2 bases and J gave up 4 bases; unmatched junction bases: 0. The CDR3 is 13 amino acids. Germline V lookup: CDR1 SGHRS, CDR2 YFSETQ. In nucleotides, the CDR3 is TGCGCCAGCAGCTTACAGGGGGCAGATACGCAGTATTTT. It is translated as CASSLQGADTQYF.

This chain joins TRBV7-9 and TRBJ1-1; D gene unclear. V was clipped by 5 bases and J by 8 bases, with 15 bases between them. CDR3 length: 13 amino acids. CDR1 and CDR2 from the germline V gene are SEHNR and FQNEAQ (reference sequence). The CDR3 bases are TGTGCCAGCAGCCCCCTACTGATTCCAGAAGCTTTCTTT. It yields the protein CASSPLLIPEAFF.

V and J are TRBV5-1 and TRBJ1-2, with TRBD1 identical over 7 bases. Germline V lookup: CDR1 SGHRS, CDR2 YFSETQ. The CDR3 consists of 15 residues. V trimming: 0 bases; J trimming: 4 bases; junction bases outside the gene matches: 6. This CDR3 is CASSLAGQSSYGYTF. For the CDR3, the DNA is TGCGCCAGCAGCTTGGCGGGACAGTCCTCCTATGGCTACACCTTC. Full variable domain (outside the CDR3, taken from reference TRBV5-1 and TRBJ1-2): KAGVTQTPRYLIKTRGQQVTLSCSPISGHRSVSWYQQTPGQGLQFLFEYFSETQRNKGNFPGRFSGRQFSNSRSEMNVSTLELGDSALYLCASSLAGQSSYGYTFGSGTRLTVV.

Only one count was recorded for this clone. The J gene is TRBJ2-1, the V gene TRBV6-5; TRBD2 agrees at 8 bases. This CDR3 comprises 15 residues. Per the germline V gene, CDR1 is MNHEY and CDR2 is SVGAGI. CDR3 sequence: CVSALSGSDYNEQFF. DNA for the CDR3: TGTGTCAGTGCCCTCAGCGGGAGTGATTACAATGAGCAGTTCTTC.

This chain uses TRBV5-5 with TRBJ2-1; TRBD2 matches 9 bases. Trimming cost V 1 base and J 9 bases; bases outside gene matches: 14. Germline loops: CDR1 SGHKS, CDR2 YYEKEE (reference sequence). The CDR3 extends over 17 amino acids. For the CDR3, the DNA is TGTGCCAGCAGCTTGAGGTCAGGACTAGCGATGTTGGGTGAGCAGTTCTTC. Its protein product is CASSLRSGLAMLGEQFF.

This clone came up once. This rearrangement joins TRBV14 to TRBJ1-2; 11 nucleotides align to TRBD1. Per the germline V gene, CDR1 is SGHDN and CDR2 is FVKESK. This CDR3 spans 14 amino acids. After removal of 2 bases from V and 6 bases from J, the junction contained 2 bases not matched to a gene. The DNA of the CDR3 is TGTGCCAGCAGCCAATGGGACAGGGGGAATGGCTACACCTTC. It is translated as CASSQWDRGNGYTF.

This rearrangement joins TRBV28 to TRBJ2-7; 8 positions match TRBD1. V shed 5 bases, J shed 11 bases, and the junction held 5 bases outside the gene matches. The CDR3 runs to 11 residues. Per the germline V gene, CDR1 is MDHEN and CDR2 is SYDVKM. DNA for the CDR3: TGTGCCAGCAGTCCCCGGACAGGGAAGTACTTC. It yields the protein CASSPRTGKYF. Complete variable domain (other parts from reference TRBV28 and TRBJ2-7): DVKVTQSSRYLVKRTGEKVFLECVQDMDHENMFWYRQDPGLGLRLIYFSYDVKMKEKGDIPEGYSVSREKKERFSLILESASTNQTSMYLCASSPRTGKYFGPGTRLTVT.

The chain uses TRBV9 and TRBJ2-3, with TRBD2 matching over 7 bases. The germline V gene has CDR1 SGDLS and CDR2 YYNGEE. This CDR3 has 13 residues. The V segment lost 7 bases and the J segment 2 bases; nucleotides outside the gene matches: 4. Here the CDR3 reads CASSTSVTDTQYF. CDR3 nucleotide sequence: TGTGCCAGCTCAACTAGCGTCACAGATACGCAGTATTTT.

CDR3 in DNA: TGTGCCAGCAGCTTGACGGGAGTGGGAGAGCAGTTCTTC. This encodes CASSLTGVGEQFF. V is TRBV5-6 and J is TRBJ2-1, with D perhaps TRBD2 (6 bases). Germline V CDR1 and CDR2: SGHDT, YYEEEE. Trimming took 1 base from V and 10 from J, leaving 12 bases between them. CDR3 length: 13 amino acids.

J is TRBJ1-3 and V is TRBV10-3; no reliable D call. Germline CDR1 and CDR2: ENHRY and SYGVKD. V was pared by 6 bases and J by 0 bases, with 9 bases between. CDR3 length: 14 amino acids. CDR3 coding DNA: TGTGCCATCAGGGCACGGGACTCTGGAAACACCATATATTTT. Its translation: CAIRARDSGNTIYF.

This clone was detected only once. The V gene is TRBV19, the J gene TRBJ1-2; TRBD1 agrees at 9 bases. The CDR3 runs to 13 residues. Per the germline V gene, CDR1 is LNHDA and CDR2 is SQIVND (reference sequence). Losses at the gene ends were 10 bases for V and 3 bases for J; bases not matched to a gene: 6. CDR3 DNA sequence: TGTGCCACCAACAGGGGGCAGTACTATGGCTACACCTTC. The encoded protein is CATNRGQYYGYTF. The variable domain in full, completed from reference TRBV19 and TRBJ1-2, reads DGGITQSPKYLFRKEGQNVTLSCEQNLNHDAMYWYRQDPGQGLRLIYYSQIVNDFQKGDIAEGYSVSREKKESFPLTVTSAQKNPTAFYLCATNRGQYYGYTFGSGTRLTVV.

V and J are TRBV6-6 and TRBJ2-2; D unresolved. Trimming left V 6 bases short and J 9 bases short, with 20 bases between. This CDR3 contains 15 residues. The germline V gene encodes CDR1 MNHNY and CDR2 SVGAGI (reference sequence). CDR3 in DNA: TGTGCCAGCAGAGACGGGTTAATGGGTGGCCGGGAGCTGTTTTTT. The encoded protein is CASRDGLMGGRELFF.

The CDR3 DNA reads as TGCAGCGTGCGGGGGACAGGGAGGATGGAGACCCAGTACTTC. Residues: CSVRGTGRMETQYF. The gene calls are TRBV29-1 and TRBJ2-5, with 9 bases aligning to TRBD1. This CDR3 has 14 amino acids. Germline V gives CDR1 SQVTM, CDR2 ANQGSEA. After removal of 6 bases from V and 5 bases from J, the junction contained 10 bases not matched to a gene.

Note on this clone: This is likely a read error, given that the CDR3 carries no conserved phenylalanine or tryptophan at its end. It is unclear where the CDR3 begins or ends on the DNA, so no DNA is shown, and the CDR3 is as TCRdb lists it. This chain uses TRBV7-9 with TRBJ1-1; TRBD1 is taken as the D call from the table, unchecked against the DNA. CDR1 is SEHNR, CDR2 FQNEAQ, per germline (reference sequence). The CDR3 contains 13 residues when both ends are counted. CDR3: CASSLELGGIPNL.

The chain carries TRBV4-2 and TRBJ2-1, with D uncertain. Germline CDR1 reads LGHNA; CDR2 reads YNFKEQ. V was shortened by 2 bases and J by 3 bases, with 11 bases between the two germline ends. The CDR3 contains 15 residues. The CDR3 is CASSQPSPLYNEQFF. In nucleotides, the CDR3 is TGTGCCAGCAGCCAACCCTCCCCACTCTACAATGAGCAGTTCTTC.

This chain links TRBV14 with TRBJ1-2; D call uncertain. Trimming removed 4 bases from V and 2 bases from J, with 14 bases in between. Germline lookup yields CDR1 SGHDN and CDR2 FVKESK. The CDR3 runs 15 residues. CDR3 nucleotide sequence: TGTGCCAGCAGCCCATCCTTGGGCCTCAACTATGGCTACACCTTC. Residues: CASSPSLGLNYGYTF.

The CDR3 DNA reads as TGTGCCTGGATTCGAGGCGGGTTGGACACCGGGGAGCTGTTTTTT. Its protein is CAWIRGGLDTGELFF. V gene TRBV30 combines with J gene TRBJ2-2; D may be TRBD2 (5 bases). CDR1 and CDR2 (germline): GTSNPN, SVGIG (reference sequence). V was trimmed by 4 bases and J by 3 bases, leaving 15 bases between them. CDR3 length: 15 residues.

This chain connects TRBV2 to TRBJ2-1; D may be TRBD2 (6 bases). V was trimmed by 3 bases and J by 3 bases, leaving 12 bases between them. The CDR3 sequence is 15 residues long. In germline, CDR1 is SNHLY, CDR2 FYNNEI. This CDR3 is CASSEGGDGYNEQFF. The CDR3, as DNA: TGTGCCAGCAGTGAGGGGGGAGACGGCTACAATGAGCAGTTCTTC.